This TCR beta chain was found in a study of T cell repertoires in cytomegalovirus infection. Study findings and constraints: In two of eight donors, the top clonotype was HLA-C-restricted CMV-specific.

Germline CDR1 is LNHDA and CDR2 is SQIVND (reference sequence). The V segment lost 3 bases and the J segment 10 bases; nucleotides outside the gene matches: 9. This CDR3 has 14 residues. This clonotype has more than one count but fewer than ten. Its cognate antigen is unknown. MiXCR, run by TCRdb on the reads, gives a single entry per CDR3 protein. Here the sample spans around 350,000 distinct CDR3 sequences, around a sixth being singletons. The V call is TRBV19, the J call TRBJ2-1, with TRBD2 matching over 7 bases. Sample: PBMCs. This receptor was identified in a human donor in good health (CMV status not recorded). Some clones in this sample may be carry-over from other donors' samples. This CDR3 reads CASSIPGSGGEQFF. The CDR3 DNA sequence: TGTGCCAGTAGTATTCCGGGCTCGGGGGGAGAGCAGTTCTTC. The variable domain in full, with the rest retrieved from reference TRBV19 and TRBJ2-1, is DGGITQSPKYLFRKEGQNVTLSCEQNLNHDAMYWYRQDPGQGLRLIYYSQIVNDFQKGDIAEGYSVSREKKESFPLTVTSAQKNPTAFYLCASSIPGSGGEQFFGPGTRLTVL.